One sample yielded the 10 T cell receptor beta chains listed below, sequenced in a study of response to subunit inactivated influenza vaccine. Using its own MiXCR run on the RT-PCR reads, TCRdb lists one record per CDR3 protein. This table holds roughly 620,000 distinct CDR3 sequences, about 11% found once. These data also featured in a second study, about T cells expressing NK-cell markers. This second study says: What made the TCR beta cDNA was 5'RACE template switching with UMIs.

This sample comprised PBMCs from blood, obtained on the day of vaccination. These receptors all stem from a man aged 50-59 years who received an inactivated influenza vaccine.

This chain joins TRBV5-1 and TRBJ2-7; D might be TRBD2 (5 bases). Germline-derived CDR1 and CDR2 are SGHRS and YFSETQ. V gave up 4 bases and J gave up 0 bases, with 20 bases separating them. This CDR3 comprises 17 residues. CDR3 loop: CASSPLAGAVSSYEQYF. The DNA of the CDR3 is TGCGCCAGCAGCCCCCTTGCGGGCGCCGTGAGCTCCTACGAGCAGTACTTC.

This clonotype was found a few times. The chain uses TRBV12-3 or TRBV12-4 and TRBJ1-2; 8 nucleotides match TRBD1. The CDR3 is 17 amino acids. Unmatched junction bases numbered 14, after V lost 4 bases and J lost 4 bases. DNA of the CDR3: TGTGCCAGCAGTTCGTTTTTAGGGGGACAGGCCCTCTATGGCTACACCTTC. Its translation is CASSSFLGGQALYGYTF.

V and J are TRBV5-1 and TRBJ2-1; 7 nucleotides line up with TRBD2. The V gene end was trimmed by 3 bases and the J gene end by 7 bases; junction bases not matched to a gene: 10. CDR1 is SGHRS, CDR2 YFSETQ, per germline. The CDR3 is made up of 15 amino acids. Here the CDR3 reads CASSSGLVGTNEQFF. The CDR3 region has the DNA TGCGCCAGCAGCTCTGGACTAGTGGGGACGAATGAGCAGTTCTTC.

This clonotype was counted only a few times. The chain uses TRBV5-6 and TRBJ2-5, with D perhaps matching TRBD2 (5 bases). Germline CDR1 is SGHDT and CDR2 is YYEEEE. V lost 4 bases and J 2 bases, leaving 12 bases between the germline ends. The CDR3 has 14 residues. CDR3 in DNA: TGTGCCAGCAGCGATCAACTAGGACAAGAGACCCAGTACTTC. Protein: CASSDQLGQETQYF.

This clonotype was seen more than once but under ten times. This sequence joins TRBV4-3 and TRBJ2-1; 8 nucleotides line up with TRBD2. This CDR3 contains 16 residues. Trimming took 0 bases from V and 2 from J; bases not matched to a gene: 3. In germline, CDR1 is LGHNA, CDR2 YSLEER. The CDR3 is CASSQDRLATYNEQFF. The CDR3 bases are TGCGCCAGCAGCCAAGATAGACTAGCGACCTACAATGAGCAGTTCTTC.

This clonotype occurred a few times. DNA for the CDR3: TGTGCCAGCAGCTTCATGACCGGCCTCGGGACTGAAGCTTTCTTT. Its protein product is CASSFMTGLGTEAFF. V is TRBV5-5 and J is TRBJ1-1; D unclear. This CDR3 comprises 15 residues. V lost 2 bases and J lost 5, with 16 bases in between. Germline-derived CDR1 and CDR2 are SGHKS and YYEKEE (reference sequence).

This clonotype turned up a few times. The chain employs TRBV6-1 and TRBJ2-7; D possibly corresponds to TRBD2 (6 bases). V was trimmed by 6 bases and J by 0 bases, leaving 15 bases between them. The CDR3 length is 15 residues. Per the germline V gene, CDR1 is MNHNS and CDR2 is SASEGT. The CDR3 protein is CASRATEGFSYEQYF. CDR3 in DNA: TGTGCCAGCAGAGCCACGGAGGGATTCTCCTACGAGCAGTACTTC.

This clonotype was counted only a few times. V is TRBV6-4 and J is TRBJ2-7; 8 nucleotides line up with TRBD1. Germline trimming cut 6 bases from V and 4 bases from J; bases unmatched to any gene: 5. The germline gives CDR1 MRHNA, CDR2 SNTAGT. This CDR3 is 13 amino acids long. CDR3 sequence reads: CASRMDRVYEQYF. The CDR3, as DNA: TGTGCCAGCAGGATGGACAGGGTGTACGAGCAGTACTTC.

This clonotype was picked up a small number of times. This chain links TRBV2 with TRBJ2-1; TRBD1 agrees at 9 bases. V lost 8 bases, J lost 7 bases, and 18 bases stayed unmatched. Germline V gene sequence: CDR1 SNHLY, CDR2 FYNNEI. This CDR3 spans 17 amino acids. The CDR3 protein is CASGGDRVRGPRNEQFF. Here the CDR3 DNA reads TGTGCCAGCGGGGGGGACAGGGTACGGGGTCCGCGTAATGAGCAGTTCTTC.

The gene calls are TRBV19 and TRBJ2-3; 8 nucleotides agree with TRBD2. The CDR3 is 14 amino acids. The V and J ends lost 7 bases and 3 bases, in that order; junction bases with no gene match: 6. Germline V gene sequence: CDR1 LNHDA, CDR2 SQIVND (reference sequence). CDR3 residues: CASKSGSWTDTQYF. The CDR3 coding sequence is TGTGCCAGTAAGAGCGGGAGTTGGACAGATACGCAGTATTTT.